Following are 25 T cell receptor beta chains from one sample sequenced in a study of blood T cell repertoires in COVID-19. The protocol was immunoSEQ multiplex PCR, while the TCRdb copy is restricted to in-frame clones and leaves out a portion. The top ten clones hold about 9.1% of a sample with around 180,000 clones, approximately 85% of them seen once. The material sequenced was peripheral blood. These receptors all stem from a woman of 80 years or more with acute or convalescent COVID-19.

The chain is built from TRBV2 and TRBJ2-7; 8 nucleotides align to TRBD2. V shed 4 bases, J shed 4 bases, and the junction held 3 bases outside the gene matches. The CDR3 covers 13 residues. Germline CDR1 reads SNHLY; CDR2 reads FYNNEI. The CDR3 spells CASSGGLGYEQYF. CDR3 nucleotide sequence: TGTGCCAGCAGTGGGGGACTAGGGTACGAGCAGTACTTC.

The rearrangement uses TRBV14 and TRBJ2-5; D unresolved. This CDR3 has 14 residues. The V and J ends lost 1 base and 4 bases respectively, with 10 bases between them. CDR1 is SGHDN and CDR2 is FVKESK in the germline V gene. The CDR3 coding sequence is TGTGCCAGCAGCCAAGGAGTGGCAGGAGAGACCCAGTACTTC. Its protein product is CASSQGVAGETQYF.

This chain connects TRBV14 to TRBJ2-3, with D maybe TRBD2 (7 bases). The CDR3 is 19 residues long. Trimming left V 0 bases short and J 4 bases short, with 23 bases between. From germline, CDR1 is SGHDN and CDR2 FVKESK. CDR3 nucleotide sequence: TGTGCCAGCAGCCAAGATCTACGGGAGGCCCAGGGGTGGGCAGATACGCAGTATTTT. This gives the protein CASSQDLREAQGWADTQYF.

The gene calls are TRBV6-6 and TRBJ1-5; D not resolved. CDR1 is MNHNY, CDR2 SVGAGI, per germline (reference sequence). V lost 2 bases to trimming and J lost 0 bases, with 11 bases between them. The CDR3 loop spans 16 amino acids. CDR3 sequence reads: CASSYAGTNSNQPQHF. DNA of the CDR3: TGTGCCAGCAGTTACGCGGGAACTAATAGCAATCAGCCCCAGCATTTT.

This clone was found once. This sequence joins TRBV5-1 and TRBJ2-7; 10 positions agree with TRBD1. Germline CDR1 SGHRS, CDR2 YFSETQ. The trim removed 3 bases at V and 2 bases at J, leaving 14 bases unmatched. This CDR3 is built from 18 residues. The CDR3 sequence: CASSSPSGTGDAAYEQYF. The CDR3 DNA follows: TGCGCCAGCAGCTCCCCGTCCGGGACAGGGGACGCGGCCTACGAGCAGTACTTC.

The rearrangement uses TRBV12-5 and TRBJ2-4, with 9 bases lining up with TRBD1. Looked up from germline, CDR1 is LGHNT and CDR2 is FRNRAP. V lost 0 bases and J lost 10; bases outside the gene matches: 13. The CDR3 contains 17 residues. As DNA, the CDR3 is TGTGCTAGTGGTTTGGTAGATGGGGACAGGGCGCCGTGGATTCAGTACTTC. It encodes CASGLVDGDRAPWIQYF. The entire variable domain, with the rest obtained from reference TRBV12-5 and TRBJ2-4, is as follows: DARVTQTPRHKVTEMGQEVTMRCQPILGHNTVFWYRQTMMQGLELLAYFRNRAPLDDSGMPKDRFSAEMPDATLATLKIQPSEPRDSAVYFCASGLVDGDRAPWIQYFGAGTRLSVL.

The chain uses TRBV12-3 or TRBV12-4 and TRBJ2-1; a weak D match, TRBD2 (5 bases). The CDR3 is 13 residues long. The germline V and J ends were trimmed by 6 bases and 4 bases, with 10 bases remaining between them. The CDR3 region is CASRPDFYNEQFF. As DNA, the CDR3 is TGTGCCAGCAGACCGGACTTTTACAATGAGCAGTTCTTC.

The chain has TRBV19 and TRBJ1-2, with 7 bases aligning to TRBD1. This CDR3 has 14 residues. Trimming cost V 6 bases and J 4 bases; bases outside gene matches: 8. CDR1 and CDR2 from the germline V gene are LNHDA and SQIVND (reference sequence). The CDR3 is CASRDSGTVYGYTF. The CDR3, as DNA: TGTGCCAGTAGGGATTCCGGGACAGTCTATGGCTACACCTTC.

The chain is built from TRBV3-1 (or the pseudogene TRBV3-2) and TRBJ1-2; D unresolved. The germline V and J ends were trimmed by 3 bases and 4 bases, with 15 bases remaining between them. Germline V CDR1 and CDR2: LGHDT, YNNKEL (reference sequence). The CDR3 extends over 15 amino acids. CDR3 nucleotide sequence: TGTGCCAGCAGCCAGATCCTAGACGGAGCCTATGGCTACACCTTC. This encodes CASSQILDGAYGYTF.

The gene calls are TRBV19 and TRBJ2-7; 11 bases align to TRBD1. Germline assignment: CDR1 LNHDA and CDR2 SQIVND (reference sequence). CDR3 length equals 13 residues. Losses at the gene ends were 5 bases for V and 4 bases for J; bases not matched to a gene: 1. In DNA form, the CDR3 reads TGTGCCAGTAGTTGGGACAGGGGGTACGAGCAGTACTTC. It codes for CASSWDRGYEQYF.

The CDR3 nucleotides are TGCGCCAGCAGCCAGGGCTCGGGAGGGTGGGCCACAGATACGCAGTATTTT. It specifies CASSQGSGGWATDTQYF. The chain joins TRBV4-3 to TRBJ2-3, with TRBD2 identical over 8 bases. From germline, CDR1 is LGHNA and CDR2 YSLEER. V trimming: 3 bases; J trimming: 2 bases; junction bases outside the gene matches: 10. The CDR3 length is 17 residues.

This clone was counted a single time. J is TRBJ2-1 and V is TRBV20-1; 15 bases are shared with TRBD2. CDR1 is DFQATT and CDR2 is SNEGSKA in the germline V gene (reference sequence). V trimming: 3 bases; J trimming: 10 bases; junction bases outside the gene matches: 10. The CDR3 consists of 16 residues. For the CDR3, the DNA is TGCAGTGCTAGTTGGCCCGGACTAGCGGGAGGGGGGGAGCAGTTCTTC. Translated: CSASWPGLAGGGEQFF.

The chain recombines TRBV30 with TRBJ2-1, with 7 bases lining up with TRBD2. The CDR3 runs to 14 residues. The junction had 10 bases not matched to a gene; V was cut back by 2 bases and J by 9 bases. Germline V gives CDR1 GTSNPN, CDR2 SVGIG (reference sequence). In nucleotides, the CDR3 is TGTGCCTGGAGTCCTGGGGGACTATTCGGTGAGCAGTTCTTC. This codes for CAWSPGGLFGEQFF.

The J gene is TRBJ2-1, the V gene TRBV7-2; possible D gene TRBD2, 5 bases. The CDR3 consists of 14 residues. Looked up from germline, CDR1 is SGHTA and CDR2 is FQGNSA. The ends were cut back, 5 bases at V and 3 bases at J, with 11 bases in the middle. CDR3 sequence (DNA): TGTGCCAGCAGCCGGGGTGGTGTCTACAATGAGCAGTTCTTC. Amino acid sequence: CASSRGGVYNEQFF.

The rearrangement links TRBV2 to TRBJ1-1, with 9 positions matching TRBD1. The CDR3 runs to 14 residues. Per germline, CDR1 SNHLY and CDR2 FYNNEI. After removal of 5 bases from V and 10 bases from J, the junction contained 11 bases not matched to a gene. CDR3 region: CASSPSGGTGRAFF. The CDR3 DNA reads as TGTGCCAGCAGTCCCTCCGGTGGGACAGGGCGAGCTTTCTTT.

The chain links TRBV5-5 to TRBJ1-1; D is perhaps TRBD1 (6 bases). The germline CDR1 and CDR2 sequences are SGHKS and YYEKEE (reference sequence). The CDR3 spans 14 residues. V lost 4 bases to trimming and J lost 0 bases, with 10 bases between them. CDR3 DNA: TGTGCCAGCAGCCAGGGACACCTGAACACTGAAGCTTTCTTT. Protein sequence: CASSQGHLNTEAFF.

This chain joins TRBV10-3 and TRBJ2-1; 7 bases are shared with TRBD1. The V segment lost 6 bases and the J segment 5 bases; nucleotides outside the gene matches: 4. This CDR3 has 13 amino acids. Germline V lookup: CDR1 ENHRY, CDR2 SYGVKD. The DNA for the CDR3 is TGTGCCATCAGGGCCGGGACAGACAATGAGCAGTTCTTC. It translates to CAIRAGTDNEQFF.

This clone is a singleton in its sample. The J gene is TRBJ1-1, the V gene TRBV29-1; 8 bases are shared with TRBD1. Germline V gene data show CDR1 as SQVTM and CDR2 as ANQGSEA. The CDR3 has 11 amino acids. With V trimmed by 8 bases and J by 11 bases, 10 bases remained unmatched. In DNA form, the CDR3 reads TGCAGCTCCTCTCAGGGGGCGAAGGCTTTCTTT. This codes for CSSSQGAKAFF. The whole variable domain, filled in from reference TRBV29-1 and TRBJ1-1, reads SAVISQKPSRDICQRGTSLTIQCQVDSQVTMMFWYRQQPGQSLTLIATANQGSEATYESGFVIDKFPISRPNLTFSTLTVSNMSPEDSSIYLCSSSQGAKAFFGQGTRLTVV.

The rearrangement uses TRBV5-1 and TRBJ1-5; 9 bases line up with TRBD1. The CDR3 totals 14 residues. Trimming cost V 2 bases and J 7 bases; bases outside gene matches: 4. Germline CDR1 SGHRS, CDR2 YFSETQ. The DNA of the CDR3 is TGCGCCAGCAGCTTCACAGGGGGCGGACAGCCCCAGCATTTT. Encoded protein: CASSFTGGGQPQHF.

This clone has a single count. The chain is built from TRBV6-2 or TRBV6-3 and TRBJ2-7, with 7 bases aligning to TRBD1. This CDR3 is 21 amino acids long. Germline assignment: CDR1 MNHEY and CDR2 SVGEGT. V dropped 6 bases and J dropped 3; count of bases not matched to a gene: 29. The CDR3 nucleotides read TGTGCCAGCAGCCATCGTAACGAGGCGGTAATAACAGGGGCCGGAGTCTACGAGCAGTACTTC. This translates into CASSHRNEAVITGAGVYEQYF.

About this clone: The same CDR3 arises from other DNA sequences in this sample as well. V usage is TRBV12-5 and J usage is TRBJ1-4; 10 bases are a match to TRBD1. The V gene end was trimmed by 3 bases and the J gene end by 3 bases; junction bases not matched to a gene: 10. The CDR3 is 18 amino acids. Per the germline V gene, CDR1 is LGHNT and CDR2 is FRNRAP. CDR3 region: CASGFIPGQGRSNEKLFF. DNA for the CDR3: TGTGCTAGTGGTTTCATTCCGGGACAGGGGAGGTCTAATGAAAAACTGTTTTTT. Drawing the rest from reference TRBV12-5 and TRBJ1-4, the complete variable domain is DARVTQTPRHKVTEMGQEVTMRCQPILGHNTVFWYRQTMMQGLELLAYFRNRAPLDDSGMPKDRFSAEMPDATLATLKIQPSEPRDSAVYFCASGFIPGQGRSNEKLFFGSGTQLSVL.

The sample holds one count of this clone. The V gene is TRBV3-1 (or the pseudogene TRBV3-2), the J gene TRBJ2-7; D possibly corresponds to TRBD1 (5 bases). The CDR3 is made up of 13 amino acids. The V gene's germline CDR1 is LGHDT and CDR2 YNNKEL (reference sequence). Trimming stripped 4 bases from V and 7 bases from J, with 14 bases between. CDR3 nucleotide sequence: TGTGCCAGCAGCCTCGGGCAGGGTGGGGAGCAGTACTTC. Residues: CASSLGQGGEQYF.

This CDR3 reads CASSRGSGASTDTQYF. CDR3 nucleotides: TGTGCCAGCAGTCGGGGGAGCGGCGCTAGCACAGATACGCAGTATTTT. This chain uses TRBV27 with TRBJ2-3; weak D call: TRBD2 (6 bases). CDR3 length: 16 residues. Per the germline V gene, CDR1 is MNHEY and CDR2 is SMNVEV (reference sequence). Trimming stripped 5 bases from V and 0 bases from J, with 15 bases between.

The chain joins TRBV12-3 or TRBV12-4 to TRBJ2-5; D uncertain. The CDR3 consists of 12 residues. Trimming took 3 bases from V and 2 from J, leaving 4 bases between them. Here the CDR3 DNA reads TGTGCCAGCAGTTTCCATCAAGAGACCCAGTACTTC. The encoded protein is CASSFHQETQYF.

V is TRBV4-1 and J is TRBJ2-3; 7 nucleotides match TRBD1. This CDR3 is 16 amino acids long. The V gene's germline CDR1 is MGHRA and CDR2 YSYEKL. The trim removed 4 bases at V and 3 bases at J, leaving 10 bases unmatched. The CDR3: CASSPGQALWTDTQYF. The CDR3 DNA is TGCGCCAGCAGCCCTGGACAGGCCTTATGGACAGATACGCAGTATTTT.